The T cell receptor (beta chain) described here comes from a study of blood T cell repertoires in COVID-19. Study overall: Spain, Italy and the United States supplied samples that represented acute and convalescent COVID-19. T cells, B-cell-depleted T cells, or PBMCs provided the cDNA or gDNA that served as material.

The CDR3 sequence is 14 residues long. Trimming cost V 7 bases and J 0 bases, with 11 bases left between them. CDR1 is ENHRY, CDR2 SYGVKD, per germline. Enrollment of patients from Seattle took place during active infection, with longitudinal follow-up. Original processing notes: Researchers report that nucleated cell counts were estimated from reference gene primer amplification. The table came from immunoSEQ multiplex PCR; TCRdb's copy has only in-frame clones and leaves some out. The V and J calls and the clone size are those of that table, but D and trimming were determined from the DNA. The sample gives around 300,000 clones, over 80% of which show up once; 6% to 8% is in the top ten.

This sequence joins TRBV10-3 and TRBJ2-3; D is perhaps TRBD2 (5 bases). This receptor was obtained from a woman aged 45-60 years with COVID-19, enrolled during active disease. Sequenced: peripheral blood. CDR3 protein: CAINPGSSTDTQYF. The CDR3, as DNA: TGTGCCATCAATCCGGGATCTAGCACAGATACGCAGTATTTT.